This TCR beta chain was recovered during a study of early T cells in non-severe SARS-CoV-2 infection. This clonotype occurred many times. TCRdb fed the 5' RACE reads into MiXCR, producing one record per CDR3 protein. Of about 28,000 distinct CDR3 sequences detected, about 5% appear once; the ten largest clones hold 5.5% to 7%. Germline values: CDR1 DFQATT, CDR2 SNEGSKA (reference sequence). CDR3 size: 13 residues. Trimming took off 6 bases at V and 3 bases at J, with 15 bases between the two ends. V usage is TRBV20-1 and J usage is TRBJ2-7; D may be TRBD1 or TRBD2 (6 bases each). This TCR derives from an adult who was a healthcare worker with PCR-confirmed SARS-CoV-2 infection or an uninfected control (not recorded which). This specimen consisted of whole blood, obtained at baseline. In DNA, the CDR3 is TGCAGTGCCTCTGAGGGGGGAGTCTACGAGCAGTACTTC. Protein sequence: CSASEGGVYEQYF.